This TCR beta chain was identified during a study of blood T cell repertoires in COVID-19. Overall study: Samples came from the United States, Italy and Spain, spanning acute and convalescent COVID-19. PBMCs, B-cell-depleted T cells, or T cells provided the cDNA or gDNA that made up the material.

V lost 2 bases to trimming and J lost 3 bases, with 11 bases between them. The CDR3 runs to 15 residues. Germline V gene sequence: CDR1 MDHEN, CDR2 SYDVKM. In the source study's methods: Quantification of nucleated cells was approximated via reference gene primer amplification. Assay: immunoSEQ multiplex PCR; the TCRdb copy retains only in-frame clones and omits some. The D gene and trimming were derived from the DNA, and the V and J assignments and clone size from that table. This repertoire shows a few hundred thousand clones, approximately 89% found once; its top ten account for approximately 12%.

This chain uses TRBV28 with TRBJ1-5; D possibly corresponds to TRBD1 (5 bases). The TCR sequence derives from a woman aged 55 to 70 with acute or convalescent COVID-19. Specimen: peripheral blood. CDR3 nucleotides: TGTGCCAGCAGTTTAAGAACAGGCAACAATCAGCCCCAGCATTTT. Its protein is CASSLRTGNNQPQHF. The whole variable domain, remainder taken from reference TRBV28 and TRBJ1-5, is DVKVTQSSRYLVKRTGEKVFLECVQDMDHENMFWYRQDPGLGLRLIYFSYDVKMKEKGDIPEGYSVSREKKERFSLILESASTNQTSMYLCASSLRTGNNQPQHFGDGTRLSIL.